These 14 T cell receptor beta chains originate from one sample sequenced in a study of blood T cells in healthy people across ages. PCR was performed a second time for about 6 to 12 cycles using a sample-barcoded 5' primer and a J-beta primer mix. TCRdb processed the 5' RACE reads anew with MiXCR; each CDR3 protein has one entry. The sample holds approximately 790,000 distinct CDR3 sequences; approximately 59% are singletons and the top ten take roughly 26%. Sequencing used blood. All receptors come from a man aged 30 to 45 in good health.

Of note for this clonotype: The junction departs from the called germline gene at one end, perhaps through a read error. The chain joins TRBV5-1 to TRBJ2-5; D remains unclear. The CDR3 spans 11 residues. Per the germline V gene, CDR1 is SGHRS and CDR2 is YFSETQ. The CDR3 is CASTLGEIQYF. The CDR3 DNA sequence: TGCGCCAGCACATTAGGAGAGATCCAGTACTTC. Using reference TRBV5-1 and TRBJ2-5 for the parts outside the CDR3, the full variable domain is KAGVTQTPRYLIKTRGQQVTLSCSPISGHRSVSWYQQTPGQGLQFLFEYFSETQRNKGNFPGRFSGRQFSNSRSEMNVSTLELGDSALYLCASTLGEIQYFGPGTRLLVL.

The chain links TRBV6-1 to TRBJ2-5; D gene ambiguous. Germline V lookup: CDR1 MNHNS, CDR2 SASEGT. The CDR3 has 14 amino acids. V shed 2 bases and J shed 2 bases, with 9 bases lying between them. The CDR3 DNA reads TGTGCCAGCAGTGAACCCGTTAGACAAGAGACCCAGTACTTC. Encoded protein: CASSEPVRQETQYF.

The J gene is TRBJ2-3, the V gene TRBV7-2; 8 nucleotides agree with TRBD2. Looked up from germline, CDR1 is SGHTA and CDR2 is FQGNSA. The CDR3 totals 16 residues. V lost 2 bases to trimming and J lost 1 base; unmatched junction nucleotides: 5. CDR3 loop: CASSLKAGGRTDTQYF. The CDR3 bases are TGTGCCAGCAGCTTAAAGGCGGGGGGCCGCACAGATACGCAGTATTTT.

The chain joins TRBV7-2 to TRBJ1-6; D is unclear. The CDR3 runs 14 residues. V was clipped by 1 base and J by 4 bases, with 5 bases between them. Per germline, CDR1 SGHTA and CDR2 FQGNSA. This chain's CDR3 is CASSLVHYNSPLHF. The CDR3 region has the DNA TGTGCCAGCAGCTTAGTACATTATAATTCACCCCTCCACTTT.

This clonotype was recorded a few times. This sequence joins TRBV7-2 and TRBJ2-7; either TRBD1 or TRBD2 may supply D (5 bases each). Germline assignment: CDR1 SGHTA and CDR2 FQGNSA. The V gene lost 5 bases and the J gene lost 0 bases, with 14 bases spanning the gap. The CDR3 sequence is 15 residues long. In DNA, the CDR3 is TGTGCCAGCAGCCAGCCCGGGACCATCTCCTACGAGCAGTACTTC. Residues: CASSQPGTISYEQYF.

This clonotype came up a few times. The rearrangement links TRBV5-1 to TRBJ2-1; D is perhaps TRBD1 (6 bases). The CDR3 has 16 amino acids. The V end lost 4 bases, the J end lost 7 bases, and 21 bases lay between the germline ends. The germline CDR1 and CDR2 sequences are SGHRS and YFSETQ. This chain's CDR3 is CASSQSTGQRWNEQFF. The CDR3 coding sequence is TGCGCCAGCAGCCAATCAACAGGGCAGAGGTGGAATGAGCAGTTCTTC.

V and J are TRBV25-1 and TRBJ2-3; 8 nucleotides align to TRBD2. V lost 4 bases and J lost 2; bases outside the gene matches: 8. This CDR3 is built from 16 residues. The germline gives CDR1 MGHDK, CDR2 SYGVNS. CDR3 residues: CASSASGGLDTDTQYF. CDR3 coding DNA: TGTGCCAGCAGTGCCAGCGGGGGATTAGACACAGATACGCAGTATTTT.

V and J are TRBV21-1 and TRBJ1-5; the table assigns TRBD1, which was not confirmed against the DNA. TRBV21-1 counts as a pseudogene. The CDR3 covers 19 residues. CDR3 nucleotide sequence: TGTGCCAGCAGCAAAGAAAGGGACAGGGTTAGACATAGCAATCAGCCCCAGCATTTT. This sequence encodes CASSKERDRVRHSNQPQHF.

This clonotype has a handful of counts. V gene TRBV10-3 combines with J gene TRBJ2-3; 7 positions agree with TRBD1. Germline CDR1 and CDR2: ENHRY and SYGVKD. With V trimmed by 7 bases and J by 4 bases, 11 bases remained unmatched. The CDR3 is 15 amino acids. The DNA for the CDR3 is TGTGCCATCACCTCGACAGGGAGTGACGCAGATACGCAGTATTTT. Its translation: CAITSTGSDADTQYF.

The V and J genes are TRBV7-2 and TRBJ1-1; D not resolved. The CDR3 is made up of 14 amino acids. The ends were cut back, 5 bases at V and 1 base at J, with 11 bases in the middle. Germline CDR1 reads SGHTA; CDR2 reads FQGNSA. CDR3 region: CASSLDRWNTEAFF. DNA for the CDR3: TGTGCCAGCAGCCTGGACCGATGGAACACTGAAGCTTTCTTT.

The V call is TRBV20-1, the J call TRBJ2-5; no clear D. The CDR3 extends over 11 amino acids. V was trimmed by 3 bases and J by 4 bases, leaving 6 bases between them. Germline lookup yields CDR1 DFQATT and CDR2 SNEGSKA (reference sequence). The CDR3 region is CSASLVETQYF. The CDR3 DNA is TGCAGTGCTAGTTTGGTAGAGACCCAGTACTTC.

In its sample, this clonotype was seen a few times. The V and J genes are TRBV12-5 and TRBJ2-1; maybe TRBD2 (5 bases). Trimming took 1 base from V and 5 from J, leaving 18 bases between them. The length of the CDR3 is 17 residues. CDR1 and CDR2 from the germline V gene are LGHNT and FRNRAP. DNA for the CDR3: TGTGCTAGTGGTTTGGCTATATCTCCGGGAAACGACAATGAGCAGTTCTTC. Its protein product is CASGLAISPGNDNEQFF.

The chain has TRBV2 and TRBJ2-5; D is unclear. The V end lost 7 bases, the J end lost 4 bases, and 10 bases lay between the germline ends. The germline gives CDR1 SNHLY, CDR2 FYNNEI. This CDR3 comprises 12 residues. CDR3: CASKFEVETQYF. The DNA for the CDR3 is TGTGCCAGCAAATTCGAGGTAGAGACCCAGTACTTC.

The rearrangement links TRBV2 to TRBJ2-7; 12 nucleotides line up with TRBD1. The DNA end lines up better with TRBJ2-5; the J call may be wrong. Germline lookup yields CDR1 SNHLY and CDR2 FYNNEI. The length of the CDR3 is 16 residues. The CDR3 sequence: CASSSSGTGGGETQYF. CDR3 sequence (DNA): TGTGCCAGCAGTTCCTCCGGGACAGGGGGCGGAGAGACCCAGTACTTC.